These 8 T cell receptor beta chains were sequenced from one sample in a study of CD8+ T cells in alopecia areata. TCR sequencing used cDNA made by reverse transcription of extracted RNA. Data came from immunoSEQ multiplex PCR; TCRdb stores just in-frame clones and leaves some out. The data hold some 120,000 clones, with over 50% observed a single time. Sample: CD4+ T cells sorted from blood, taken at week 0. The receptors derive from a human donor with alopecia areata.

This clone occurred a few times. The genes are TRBV7-9 and TRBJ1-4; D not certain. The CDR3 covers 15 residues. The V gene lost 1 base and the J gene lost 3 bases, with 9 bases spanning the gap. The V gene's germline CDR1 is SEHNR and CDR2 FQNEAQ (reference sequence). CDR3 protein: CASSLVGESNEKLFF. As DNA, the CDR3 is TGTGCCAGCAGCTTAGTTGGCGAATCTAATGAAAAACTGTTTTTT.

This clone appeared a few times. The V and J genes are TRBV25-1 and TRBJ1-2; D is uncertain. Trimming took off 6 bases at V and 3 bases at J, with 20 bases between the two ends. The length of the CDR3 is 16 residues. CDR1 is MGHDK, CDR2 SYGVNS, per germline. This CDR3 reads CASSQGYGSAYYGYTF. CDR3 in DNA: TGTGCCAGCAGCCAAGGGTACGGCTCGGCGTACTATGGCTACACCTTC.

This clone has more than one count but fewer than ten. The V and J genes are TRBV28 and TRBJ1-2; 8 nucleotides agree with TRBD1. The CDR3 runs to 15 residues. The trim removed 4 bases at V and 1 base at J, leaving 5 bases unmatched. Germline CDR1 MDHEN, CDR2 SYDVKM. The chain's CDR3 is CASSSTGQGNYGYTF. The CDR3 DNA reads as TGTGCCAGCAGTTCTACAGGACAGGGTAACTATGGCTACACCTTC.

The chain has TRBV7-9 and TRBJ2-4; D is undetermined. The CDR3 covers 11 residues. V was shortened by 1 base and J by 9 bases, with 4 bases between the two germline ends. Germline loops: CDR1 SEHNR, CDR2 FQNEAQ (reference sequence). CDR3 nucleotide sequence: TGTGCCAGCAGCTTAGATGGCATTCAGTACTTC. Amino acids: CASSLDGIQYF.

The chain has TRBV10-3 and TRBJ1-1; TRBD1 aligns across 8 bases. The germline CDR1 and CDR2 sequences are ENHRY and SYGVKD. CDR3 size: 14 residues. V dropped 4 bases and J dropped 0; count of bases not matched to a gene: 1. This CDR3 reads CAISGQGMNTEAFF. The CDR3 DNA sequence: TGTGCCATCAGTGGACAGGGGATGAACACTGAAGCTTTCTTT.

In this sample, this clone turned up a few times. The chain combines TRBV2 with TRBJ1-1; TRBD1 matches at 8 bases. V was clipped by 2 bases and J by 6 bases; unmatched bases: 5. Germline CDR1 reads SNHLY; CDR2 reads FYNNEI. The CDR3 spans 14 residues. For the CDR3, the DNA is TGTGCCAGCAGTGAAAACGAGGACAGGGCTGAAGCTTTCTTT. Its translation is CASSENEDRAEAFF.

In its sample, this clone was seen a few times. The chain joins TRBV5-1 to TRBJ2-2, with 11 bases identical to TRBD1. Looked up from germline, CDR1 is SGHRS and CDR2 is YFSETQ. The CDR3 is made up of 17 amino acids. With 2 bases clipped from V and 6 bases from J, the junction kept 9 bases outside the gene matches. CDR3 residues: CASSLGTGGRVSGELFF. CDR3 bases: TGCGCCAGCAGCTTAGGGACAGGGGGACGAGTTTCCGGGGAGCTGTTTTTT.

CDR3 DNA: TGTGCCAGCAGCCGCAACAACCCGAACACTGAAGCTTTCTTT. Its translation is CASSRNNPNTEAFF. The chain joins TRBV7-2 to TRBJ1-1, with D uncertain. The CDR3 is 14 amino acids. Germline lookup yields CDR1 SGHTA and CDR2 FQGNSA. The ends were cut back, 5 bases at V and 1 base at J, with 11 bases in the middle.